One and the same sample provided the 2 T cell receptor beta chains below, sequenced in a study of beta chain features in type 1 diabetes. The study's findings and limits: All four CD4+ subsets of Type 1 diabetes patients contained TCRB CDR3s that were moderately but significantly shorter.

These TCRs are of unknown antigen specificity. Sequencing targeted expressed TCRB transcripts, as all isolated RNA had been reverse transcribed. Generated by immunoSEQ multiplex PCR, the TCRdb table keeps only in-frame clones and is missing some. Of roughly 300,000 clones listed, around 9% are singletons. Sequenced input: central memory CD4+ T cells from blood. Receptors originate from a man aged 25-40 years with type 1 diabetes.

This clone turned up a few times. V usage is TRBV9 and J usage is TRBJ1-4; no clear D. CDR1 is SGDLS and CDR2 is YYNGEE in the germline V gene. V was cut by 0 bases and J by 8 bases, with 17 bases left in between. This CDR3 comprises 16 residues. The CDR3 DNA is TGTGCCAGCAGCGTAGCTGGCCAGGCGGGTGGGGAAAAACTGTTTTTT. This translates into CASSVAGQAGGEKLFF.

CDR3 in DNA: TGTGCCAGCAGTTTAATGGACTATACGCAGTATTTT. This codes for CASSLMDYTQYF. The rearrangement links TRBV28 to TRBJ2-3; possibly TRBD2 for D (5 bases). V lost 2 bases, J lost 7 bases, and 7 bases lay in between. Per the germline V gene, CDR1 is MDHEN and CDR2 is SYDVKM. The CDR3 spans 12 residues. Supplemented by reference TRBV28 and TRBJ2-3, the full variable domain reads DVKVTQSSRYLVKRTGEKVFLECVQDMDHENMFWYRQDPGLGLRLIYFSYDVKMKEKGDIPEGYSVSREKKERFSLILESASTNQTSMYLCASSLMDYTQYFGPGTRLTVL.